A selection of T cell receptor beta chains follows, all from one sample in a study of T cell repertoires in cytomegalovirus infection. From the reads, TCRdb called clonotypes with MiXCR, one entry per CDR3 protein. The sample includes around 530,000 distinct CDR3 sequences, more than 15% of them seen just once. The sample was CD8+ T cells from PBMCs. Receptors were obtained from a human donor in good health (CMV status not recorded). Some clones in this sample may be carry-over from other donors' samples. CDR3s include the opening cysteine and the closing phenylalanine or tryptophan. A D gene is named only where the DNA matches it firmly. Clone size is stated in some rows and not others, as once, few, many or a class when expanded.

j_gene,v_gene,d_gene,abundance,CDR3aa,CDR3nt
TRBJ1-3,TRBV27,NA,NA,CASSFRGASGNTIYF,TGTGCCAGCAGCTTCCGAGGGGCCTCTGGAAACACCATATATTTT
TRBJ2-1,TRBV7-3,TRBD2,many,CASSLMGGLAGVRNEQFF,TGTGCCAGCAGCTTAATGGGAGGGCTAGCGGGAGTTCGCAATGAGCAGTTCTTC
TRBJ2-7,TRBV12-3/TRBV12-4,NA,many,CASSEDLRSYEQYF,TGTGCCAGCAGTGAAGACCTCCGCTCCTACGAGCAGTACTTC
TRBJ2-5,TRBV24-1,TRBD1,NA,CATSDLGQEDQETQYF,TGTGCCACCAGTGACCTGGGACAGGAAGACCAAGAGACCCAGTACTTC
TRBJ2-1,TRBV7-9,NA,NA,CASSKQDYNEQFF,TGTGCCAGCAGCAAACAGGACTACAATGAGCAGTTCTTC
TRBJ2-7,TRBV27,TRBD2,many,CASSLSRTSSYEQYF,TGTGCCAGCAGTTTATCAAGGACTAGCTCCTACGAGCAGTACTTC
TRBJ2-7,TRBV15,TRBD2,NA,CATRRTSGTTYEQYF,TGTGCCACCAGGCGGACTAGCGGGACGACCTACGAGCAGTACTTC
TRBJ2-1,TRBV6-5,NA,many,CASSYSGTLGNEQFF,TGTGCCAGCAGTTACTCCGGGACCCTCGGGAATGAGCAGTTCTTC
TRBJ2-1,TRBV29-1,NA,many,CSVVSYNEQFF,TGCAGCGTTGTGTCCTACAATGAGCAGTTCTTC
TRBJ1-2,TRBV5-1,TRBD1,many,CASSNRGGVSINYGYTF,TGCGCCAGCAGTAACAGGGGAGGAGTATCAATTAACTATGGCTACACCTTC
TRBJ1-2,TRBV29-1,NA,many,CSAPRGAGELHGYTF,TGCAGCGCTCCCCGAGGGGCAGGGGAGTTACATGGCTACACCTTC
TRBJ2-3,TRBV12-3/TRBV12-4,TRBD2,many,CASSLGLAGGRVTQYF,TGTGCCAGCAGCCTGGGACTAGCGGGGGGACGGGTTACGCAGTATTTT
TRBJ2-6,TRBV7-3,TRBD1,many,CASSFPTGTGGSGANVLTF,TGTGCCAGCAGCTTCCCAACCGGGACAGGGGGTTCTGGGGCCAACGTCCTGACTTTC
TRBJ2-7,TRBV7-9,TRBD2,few,CASSLLPGGAYEQYF,TGTGCCAGCAGCCTTCTCCCGGGGGGTGCCTACGAGCAGTACTTC
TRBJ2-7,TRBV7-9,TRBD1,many,CASSLARQGVGQYF,TGTGCCAGCAGCTTAGCGCGGCAGGGGGTCGGGCAGTACTTC
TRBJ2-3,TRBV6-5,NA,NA,CASSYSVLPITDTQYF,TGTGCCAGCAGTTACTCGGTCCTACCCATCACAGATACGCAGTATTTT
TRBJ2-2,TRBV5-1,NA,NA,CASSFQQGSTGELFF,TGCGCCAGCAGCTTTCAACAGGGTTCCACCGGGGAGCTGTTTTTT
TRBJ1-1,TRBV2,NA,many,CATPKGGGTEAFF,TGTGCCACCCCGAAGGGCGGAGGCACTGAAGCTTTCTTT
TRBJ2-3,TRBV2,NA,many,CASKWTVSTDTQYF,TGTGCCAGCAAATGGACGGTGAGCACAGATACGCAGTATTTT
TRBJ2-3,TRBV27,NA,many,CASSFRYRNTDTQYF,TGTGCCAGCAGTTTTCGGTACAGAAACACAGATACGCAGTATTTT
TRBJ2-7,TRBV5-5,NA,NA,CASSPRGARGTYEQYF,TGTGCCAGCAGCCCTAGGGGTGCCAGGGGCACCTACGAGCAGTACTTC
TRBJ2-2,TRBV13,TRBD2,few,CASSLGGTSGGTTPGELFF,TGTGCCAGCAGCTTAGGCGGGACTAGCGGGGGCACCACACCCGGGGAGCTGTTTTTT
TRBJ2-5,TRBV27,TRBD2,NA,CASRRGSQETQYF,TGTGCCAGCAGGCGGGGGAGTCAAGAGACCCAGTACTTC
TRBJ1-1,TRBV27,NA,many,CASTPGSGGTEAFF,TGTGCCAGCACCCCAGGCTCTGGGGGCACTGAAGCTTTCTTT
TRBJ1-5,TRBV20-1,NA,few,CSARPLGNQPQHF,TGCAGTGCTAGGCCTCTTGGCAATCAGCCCCAGCATTTT
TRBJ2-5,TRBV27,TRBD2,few,CASSPTEVAGETQYF,TGTGCCAGCAGTCCAACGGAGGTAGCGGGAGAGACCCAGTACTTC
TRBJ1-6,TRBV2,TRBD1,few,CASSGDRDNSPLHF,TGTGCCAGCAGTGGGGACAGAGATAATTCACCCCTCCACTTT